A single sample gave rise to the 17 T cell receptor beta chains below, sequenced in a study of blood T cells in healthy people across ages. Alongside a J-beta primer mix, a sample-barcoded 5' primer served in a second PCR lasting about 7 to 11 cycles. TCRdb ran MiXCR on the 5' RACE reads and lists one entry per CDR3 protein. The table has 600,000 to 900,000 distinct CDR3 sequences, around 25% seen once; the top ten hold about 3%. The sample also formed part of further work on T cells of mothers and their children.

Material for sequencing was blood. These TCRs come from a boy aged 5 to 17 in good health.

Worth noting for this clonotype: The junction departs from the called germline gene at one end, perhaps through a read error. The CDR3 spells CASSETRLAGIPDTQCF. CDR3 sequence (DNA): TGTGCCAGCAGTGAGACGCGACTAGCGGGGATCCCAGATACGCAGTGTTTT. The V gene is TRBV2, the J gene TRBJ2-3; 11 nucleotides align to TRBD2. The CDR3 loop spans 17 amino acids. Looked up from germline, CDR1 is SNHLY and CDR2 is FYNNEI.

This clonotype was found a few times. The gene calls are TRBV5-6 and TRBJ2-1; TRBD2 agrees at 7 bases. After removal of 2 bases from V and 3 bases from J, the junction contained 2 bases not matched to a gene. This CDR3 has 14 residues. Per the germline V gene, CDR1 is SGHDT and CDR2 is YYEEEE. CDR3 in DNA: TGTGCCAGCAGCTTAAGGACTAGCTACAATGAGCAGTTCTTC. Its protein is CASSLRTSYNEQFF.

J is TRBJ2-5 and V is TRBV14; 7 nucleotides line up with TRBD1. The J call is doubtful: the DNA matches TRBJ2-1 better. The CDR3 runs to 17 residues. Looked up from germline, CDR1 is SGHDN and CDR2 is FVKESK. The CDR3 protein is CASSPRKTGSLYDEQFF. The CDR3 coding sequence is TGTGCCAGCAGCCCGCGGAAGACAGGGTCACTATACGATGAGCAGTTCTTC.

V gene TRBV20-1 combines with J gene TRBJ2-1, with 13 bases fitting TRBD2. Per germline, CDR1 DFQATT and CDR2 SNEGSKA (reference sequence). V lost 3 bases to trimming and J lost 10 bases; unmatched junction nucleotides: 6. The CDR3 spans 14 residues. CDR3 DNA: TGCAGTGCTAGGAGGACTAGCGGGGGAGGCGAGCAGTTCTTC. As protein: CSARRTSGGGEQFF.

In its sample, this clonotype was seen a few times. The chain uses TRBV30 and TRBJ1-1, with 12 bases fitting TRBD1. V shed 4 bases and J 3 bases; nucleotides not matched to a gene: 15. Per the germline V gene, CDR1 is GTSNPN and CDR2 is SVGIG (reference sequence). The CDR3 consists of 18 residues. CDR3 bases: TGTGCCTGGATCCCCTCCGGGACAGGGGGCGTAGAGGACACTGAAGCTTTCTTT. This gives the protein CAWIPSGTGGVEDTEAFF.

This clonotype was seen at least ten times. The chain recombines TRBV11-2 with TRBJ2-2, with D unresolved. The CDR3 is 14 residues long. CDR1 is SGHAT and CDR2 is FQNNGV in the germline V gene. The V and J ends lost 3 bases and 0 bases respectively, with 5 bases between them. CDR3 sequence (DNA): TGTGCCAGCAGCTTGAGCCCGAACACCGGGGAGCTGTTTTTT. Protein: CASSLSPNTGELFF.

This chain links TRBV20-1 with TRBJ1-2, with D unclear. Germline-derived CDR1 and CDR2 are DFQATT and SNEGSKA (reference sequence). The CDR3 contains 13 residues. Trimming stripped 0 bases from V and 7 bases from J, with 12 bases between. The CDR3 spells CSAREGRQTGYTF. The CDR3 DNA follows: TGCAGTGCTAGAGAGGGGAGGCAAACTGGCTACACCTTC.

V gene TRBV12-3 or TRBV12-4 combines with J gene TRBJ1-2; D remains unclear. The V and J ends lost 6 bases and 3 bases respectively, with 11 bases between them. The CDR3 covers 13 residues. The CDR3 nucleotides are TGTGCCAGCAGCTCGGGCCCCCACTATGGCTACACCTTC. Encoded protein: CASSSGPHYGYTF.

This sequence joins TRBV9 and TRBJ2-3; D remains ambiguous. The CDR3 consists of 15 residues. V shed 0 bases and J shed 0 bases, with 8 bases lying between them. CDR1 and CDR2 from the germline V gene are SGDLS and YYNGEE. The CDR3 region has the DNA TGTGCCAGCAGCGTAGGAAAATCTAGCACAGATACGCAGTATTTT. It translates to CASSVGKSSTDTQYF.

In its sample, this clonotype was seen a few times. The rearrangement uses TRBV14 and TRBJ2-4; D unclear. V lost 0 bases and J 5 bases, leaving 8 bases between the germline ends. CDR3 length: 14 residues. From germline, CDR1 is SGHDN and CDR2 FVKESK. The CDR3 bases are TGTGCCAGCAGCCAAGATTTTTTACAAAACATTCAGTACTTC. Translation gives CASSQDFLQNIQYF.

This sequence joins TRBV20-1 and TRBJ2-3; 14 bases fit TRBD2. Looked up from germline, CDR1 is DFQATT and CDR2 is SNEGSKA (reference sequence). This CDR3 is built from 15 residues. J was trimmed by 6 bases and V by 6 bases; bases with no gene match: 8. This chain's CDR3 is CSAKTSGGASDTQYF. DNA for the CDR3: TGCAGTGCCAAGACTAGCGGGGGGGCCTCTGATACGCAGTATTTT.

CDR3 protein: CASSLSKTLNEKLFF. The CDR3 DNA reads TGTGCCAGCAGTTTATCGAAGACGCTAAATGAAAAACTGTTTTTT. This chain links TRBV27 with TRBJ1-4; D gene unclear. This CDR3 has 15 amino acids. The V end was cut by 0 bases, the J end by 5 bases, with 10 bases between. Looked up from germline, CDR1 is MNHEY and CDR2 is SMNVEV (reference sequence).

This clonotype has just a few counts. A read error may be the cause here, since a much bigger clone is one base away. Given the absence of the conserved phenylalanine or tryptophan at the CDR3 end, a read error is likely. V gene TRBV5-5 combines with J gene TRBJ1-2, with TRBD1 matching over 11 bases. Unmatched junction bases numbered 3, after V lost 4 bases and J lost 4 bases. Germline CDR1 SGHKS, CDR2 YYEKEE (reference sequence). The length of the CDR3 is 14 residues. CDR3 nucleotide sequence: TGTGCCAGCAGCCCGGACAGGGGGCCCTATGGCTACACCCTC. This encodes CASSPDRGPYGYTL.

This clonotype was detected only a few times. The chain carries TRBV11-2 and TRBJ1-1, with 10 bases identical to TRBD1. This CDR3 has 15 residues. Trimming removed 4 bases from V and 2 bases from J; junction bases left unmatched: 4. The germline CDR1 and CDR2 sequences are SGHAT and FQNNGV. The CDR3 protein is CASSSRDRGNTEAFF. As DNA, the CDR3 is TGTGCCAGCAGCTCCCGGGACAGGGGAAACACTGAAGCTTTCTTT.

This chain connects TRBV2 to TRBJ2-5; TRBD2 matches at 9 bases. The CDR3 loop spans 14 amino acids. Unmatched junction bases numbered 3, after V lost 6 bases and J lost 1 base. Germline loops: CDR1 SNHLY, CDR2 FYNNEI. The CDR3 is CASRPGLAQETQYF. CDR3 coding DNA: TGTGCCAGCAGACCGGGACTAGCCCAAGAGACCCAGTACTTC.

This clonotype was observed a handful of times. V usage is TRBV5-1 and J usage is TRBJ2-1, with TRBD2 matching over 7 bases. This CDR3 has 13 amino acids. Germline-derived CDR1 and CDR2 are SGHRS and YFSETQ. The trim removed 4 bases at V and 7 bases at J, leaving 5 bases unmatched. The CDR3 nucleotides read TGCGCCAGCAGCGGCGGGGGAGGGAATGAGCAGTTCTTC. Its translation is CASSGGGGNEQFF.

The chain employs TRBV7-9 and TRBJ2-5; 8 bases are a match to TRBD2. The closer fit of TRBJ2-7 to the DNA end suggests the J call may be wrong. This CDR3 has 15 residues. The germline V gene encodes CDR1 SEHNR and CDR2 FQNEAQ (reference sequence). Here the CDR3 DNA reads TGTGCCAGCAGCGGGCGGGGACTAGTCACCTACGAGCAGTACTTC. Amino acids: CASSGRGLVTYEQYF.